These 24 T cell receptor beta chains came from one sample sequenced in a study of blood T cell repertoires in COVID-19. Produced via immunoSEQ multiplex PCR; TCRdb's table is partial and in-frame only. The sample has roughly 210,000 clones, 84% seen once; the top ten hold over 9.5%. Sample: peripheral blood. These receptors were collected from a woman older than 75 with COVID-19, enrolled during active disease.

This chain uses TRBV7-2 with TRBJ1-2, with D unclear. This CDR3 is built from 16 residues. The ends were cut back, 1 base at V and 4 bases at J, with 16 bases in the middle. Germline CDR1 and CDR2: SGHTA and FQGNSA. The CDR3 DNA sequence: TGTGCCAGCAGCTTAGATACGACACGTCTTCCCTATGGCTACACCTTC. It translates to CASSLDTTRLPYGYTF.

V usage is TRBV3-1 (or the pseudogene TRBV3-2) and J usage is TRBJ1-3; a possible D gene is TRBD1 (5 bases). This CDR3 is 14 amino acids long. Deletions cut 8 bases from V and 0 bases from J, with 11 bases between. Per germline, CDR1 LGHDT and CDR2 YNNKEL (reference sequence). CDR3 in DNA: TGTGCCAGCCGGGGGGGGTACTCTGGAAACACCATATATTTT. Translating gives CASRGGYSGNTIYF.

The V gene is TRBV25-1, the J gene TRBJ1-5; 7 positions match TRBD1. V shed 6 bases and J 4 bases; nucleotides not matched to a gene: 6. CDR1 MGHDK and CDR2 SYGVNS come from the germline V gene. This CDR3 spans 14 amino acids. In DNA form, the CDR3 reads TGTGCCAGCAGGCCGACAGGGACGAATCAGCCCCAGCATTTT. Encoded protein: CASRPTGTNQPQHF.

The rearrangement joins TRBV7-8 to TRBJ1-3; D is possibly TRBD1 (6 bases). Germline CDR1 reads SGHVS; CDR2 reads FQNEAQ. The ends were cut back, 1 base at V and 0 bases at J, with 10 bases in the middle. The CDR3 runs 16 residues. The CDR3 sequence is CASSLEGVYSGNTIYF. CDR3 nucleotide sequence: TGTGCCAGCAGCTTAGAGGGGGTGTACTCTGGAAACACCATATATTTT.

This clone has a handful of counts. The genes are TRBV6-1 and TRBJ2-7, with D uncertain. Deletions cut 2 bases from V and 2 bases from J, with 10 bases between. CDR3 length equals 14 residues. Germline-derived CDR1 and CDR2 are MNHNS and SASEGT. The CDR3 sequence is CASSEWQYTYEQYF. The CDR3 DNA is TGTGCCAGCAGTGAATGGCAGTACACCTACGAGCAGTACTTC.

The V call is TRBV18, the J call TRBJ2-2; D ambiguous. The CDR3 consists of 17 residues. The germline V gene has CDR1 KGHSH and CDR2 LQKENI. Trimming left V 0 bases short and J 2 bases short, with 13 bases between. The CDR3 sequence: CASSPPRSAVNTGELFF. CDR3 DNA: TGTGCCAGCTCACCACCGAGAAGCGCAGTTAACACCGGGGAGCTGTTTTTT.

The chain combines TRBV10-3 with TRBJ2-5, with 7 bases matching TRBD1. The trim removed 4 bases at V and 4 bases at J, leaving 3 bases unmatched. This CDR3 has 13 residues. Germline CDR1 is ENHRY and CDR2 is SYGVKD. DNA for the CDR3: TGTGCCATCAGTGCGACAGGGAGAGAGACCCAGTACTTC. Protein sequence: CAISATGRETQYF.

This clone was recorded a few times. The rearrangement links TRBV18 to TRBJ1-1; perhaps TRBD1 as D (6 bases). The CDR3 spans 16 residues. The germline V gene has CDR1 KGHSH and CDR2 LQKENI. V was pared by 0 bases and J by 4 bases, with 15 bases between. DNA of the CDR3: TGTGCCAGCTCACCACCCTCGGGGGGCAGGGGCACTGAAGCTTTCTTT. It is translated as CASSPPSGGRGTEAFF.

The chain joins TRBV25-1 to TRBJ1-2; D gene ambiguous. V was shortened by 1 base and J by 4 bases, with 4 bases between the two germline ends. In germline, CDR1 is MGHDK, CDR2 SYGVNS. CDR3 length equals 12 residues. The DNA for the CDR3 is TGTGCCAGCAGTGAATTCGGCTATGGCTACACCTTC. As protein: CASSEFGYGYTF.

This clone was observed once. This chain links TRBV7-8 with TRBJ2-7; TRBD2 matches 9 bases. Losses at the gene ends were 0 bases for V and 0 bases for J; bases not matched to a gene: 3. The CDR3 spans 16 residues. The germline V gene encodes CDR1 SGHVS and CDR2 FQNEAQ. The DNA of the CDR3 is TGTGCCAGCAGCTTAGCGACAGCGGGGGGCTCCTACGAGCAGTACGTC. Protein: CASSLATAGGSYEQYV.

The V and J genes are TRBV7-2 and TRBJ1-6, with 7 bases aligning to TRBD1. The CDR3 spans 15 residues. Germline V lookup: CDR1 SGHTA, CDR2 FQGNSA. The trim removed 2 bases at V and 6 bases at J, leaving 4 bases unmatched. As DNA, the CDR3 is TGTGCCAGCAGCTTATCTACAGGGGTTAATTCACCCCTCCACTTT. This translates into CASSLSTGVNSPLHF.

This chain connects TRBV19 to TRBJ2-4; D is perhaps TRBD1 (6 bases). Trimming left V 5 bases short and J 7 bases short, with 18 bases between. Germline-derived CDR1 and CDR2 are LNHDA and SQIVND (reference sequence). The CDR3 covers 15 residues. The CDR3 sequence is CASSVLQGSGNIQYF. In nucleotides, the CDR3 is TGTGCCAGTAGTGTGCTACAGGGCTCGGGTAACATTCAGTACTTC. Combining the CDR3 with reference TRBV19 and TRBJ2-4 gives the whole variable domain DGGITQSPKYLFRKEGQNVTLSCEQNLNHDAMYWYRQDPGQGLRLIYYSQIVNDFQKGDIAEGYSVSREKKESFPLTVTSAQKNPTAFYLCASSVLQGSGNIQYFGAGTRLSVL.

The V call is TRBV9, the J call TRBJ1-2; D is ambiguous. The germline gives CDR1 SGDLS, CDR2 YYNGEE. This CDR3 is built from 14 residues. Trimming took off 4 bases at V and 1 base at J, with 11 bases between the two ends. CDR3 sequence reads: CASSTLSGNYGYTF. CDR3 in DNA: TGTGCCAGCAGCACCCTGTCGGGTAACTATGGCTACACCTTC. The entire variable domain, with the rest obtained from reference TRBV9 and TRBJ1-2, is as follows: DSGVTQTPKHLITATGQRVTLRCSPRSGDLSVYWYQQSLDQGLQFLIQYYNGEERAKGNILERFSAQQFPDLHSELNLSSLELGDSALYFCASSTLSGNYGYTFGSGTRLTVV.

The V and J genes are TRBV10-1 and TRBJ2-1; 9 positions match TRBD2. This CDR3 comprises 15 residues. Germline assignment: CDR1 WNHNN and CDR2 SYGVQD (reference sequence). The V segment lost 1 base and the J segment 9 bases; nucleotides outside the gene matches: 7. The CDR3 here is CASSEWRGGGGEQFF. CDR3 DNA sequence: TGCGCCAGCAGTGAGTGGCGGGGGGGCGGAGGTGAGCAGTTCTTC.

The CDR3 is CASRRQRGSNQPQHF. Here the CDR3 DNA reads TGTGCCAGCAGGCGACAGAGAGGAAGCAATCAGCCCCAGCATTTT. The chain recombines TRBV6-5 with TRBJ1-5, with D possibly being TRBD1 (5 bases). This CDR3 contains 15 residues. V lost 6 bases and J 1 base, leaving 13 bases between the germline ends. The germline CDR1 and CDR2 sequences are MNHEY and SVGAGI.

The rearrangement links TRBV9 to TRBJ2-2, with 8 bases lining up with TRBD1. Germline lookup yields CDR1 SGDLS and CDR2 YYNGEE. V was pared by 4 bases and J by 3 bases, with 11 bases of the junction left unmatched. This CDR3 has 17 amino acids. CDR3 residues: CASSRTPGTGDTGELFF. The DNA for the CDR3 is TGTGCCAGCAGCAGGACCCCCGGGACAGGCGACACCGGGGAGCTGTTTTTT.

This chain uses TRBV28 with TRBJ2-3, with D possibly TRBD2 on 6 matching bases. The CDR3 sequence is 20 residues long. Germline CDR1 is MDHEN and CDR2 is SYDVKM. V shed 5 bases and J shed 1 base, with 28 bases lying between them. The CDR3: CASSPPSWGGAGKGTDTQYF. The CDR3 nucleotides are TGTGCCAGCAGTCCCCCCTCCTGGGGAGGCGCGGGGAAGGGCACAGATACGCAGTATTTT.

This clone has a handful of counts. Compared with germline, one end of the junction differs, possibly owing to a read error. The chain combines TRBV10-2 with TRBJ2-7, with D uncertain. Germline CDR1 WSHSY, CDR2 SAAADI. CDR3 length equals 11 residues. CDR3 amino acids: CATSDGYEQYF. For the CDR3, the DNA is TGCGCCACCAGTGACGGGTACGAGCAGTACTTC.

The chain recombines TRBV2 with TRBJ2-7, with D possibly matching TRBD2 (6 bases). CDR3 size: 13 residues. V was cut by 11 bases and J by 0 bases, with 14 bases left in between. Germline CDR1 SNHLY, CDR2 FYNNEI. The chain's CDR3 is CAGSGLPSYEQYF. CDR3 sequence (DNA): TGTGCCGGCTCGGGACTGCCCTCCTACGAGCAGTACTTC.

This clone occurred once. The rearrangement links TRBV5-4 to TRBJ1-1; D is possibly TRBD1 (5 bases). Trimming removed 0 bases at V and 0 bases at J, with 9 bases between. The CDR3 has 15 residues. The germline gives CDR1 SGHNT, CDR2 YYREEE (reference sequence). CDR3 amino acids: CASSLGGGLNTEAFF. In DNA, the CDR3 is TGTGCCAGCAGCTTGGGCGGGGGATTGAACACTGAAGCTTTCTTT.

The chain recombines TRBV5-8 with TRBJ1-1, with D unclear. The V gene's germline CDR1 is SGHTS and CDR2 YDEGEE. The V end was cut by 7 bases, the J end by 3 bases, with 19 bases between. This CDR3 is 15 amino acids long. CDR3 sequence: CASGPALGRYTEAFF. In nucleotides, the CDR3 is TGTGCCAGCGGACCGGCCTTGGGGAGATACACTGAAGCTTTCTTT.

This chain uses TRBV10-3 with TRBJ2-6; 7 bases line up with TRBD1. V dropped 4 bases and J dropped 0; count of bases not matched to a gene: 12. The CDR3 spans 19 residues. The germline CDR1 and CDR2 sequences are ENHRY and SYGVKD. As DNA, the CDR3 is TGTGCCATCAGTGGAAGACAGGGCACCACAAGCTCTGGGGCCAACGTCCTGACTTTC. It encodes CAISGRQGTTSSGANVLTF.

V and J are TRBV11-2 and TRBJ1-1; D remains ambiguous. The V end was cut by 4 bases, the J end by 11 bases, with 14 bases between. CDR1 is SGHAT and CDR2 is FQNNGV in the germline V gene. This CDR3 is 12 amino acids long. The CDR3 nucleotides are TGTGCCAGCAGCTCCGTTTCGTCGGGGGCTTTCTTT. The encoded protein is CASSSVSSGAFF.

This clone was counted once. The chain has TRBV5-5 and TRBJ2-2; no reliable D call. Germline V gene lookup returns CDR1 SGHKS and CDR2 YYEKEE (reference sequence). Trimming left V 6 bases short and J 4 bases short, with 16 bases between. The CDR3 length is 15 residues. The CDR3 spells CASKPDDRSTGELFF. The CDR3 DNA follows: TGTGCCAGCAAGCCAGATGACCGGAGCACCGGGGAGCTGTTTTTT. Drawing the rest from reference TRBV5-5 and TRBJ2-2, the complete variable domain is DAGVTQSPTHLIKTRGQQVTLRCSPISGHKSVSWYQQVLGQGPQFIFQYYEKEERGRGNFPDRFSARQFPNYSSELNVNALLLGDSALYLCASKPDDRSTGELFFGEGSRLTVL.